These 24 T cell receptor beta chains came from one sample sequenced in a study of response to subunit inactivated influenza vaccine (dated by TCRdb to about 2018). Library preparation used RT-PCR. Sequencing instrument: Illumina HiSeq 2500. TCRdb reworked the public reads: Q25 trimming with fastp, MiXCR clone assembly, productive beta chains retained. Rows are combined by CDR3 protein, so each entry shows the most common genes and DNA. This sample holds a few hundred thousand distinct CDR3 sequences; about 11% were observed only once. The ten largest clones represent approximately 9.9% of the sample. These same records also appear under a second study, on T cells expressing NK-cell markers. The second study, in turn, reports: TCR beta cDNA libraries were prepared using 5'RACE template switching, which introduced a universal primer site and unique molecular identifiers.

The specimen comprised PBMCs from blood, sampled on the day of vaccination. The receptor source for this set is a man aged 50-59 years who received an inactivated influenza vaccine. Donor details come from another sample of the same person, matched by shared clones.

V is TRBV28 and J is TRBJ2-1, with 16 positions matching TRBD2. The CDR3 totals 19 residues. From germline, CDR1 is MDHEN and CDR2 SYDVKM. Losses at the gene ends were 5 bases for V and 0 bases for J; bases not matched to a gene: 7. The CDR3, as DNA: TGTGCCAGCAGTCCCGGGACTAGCGGGAGGGCCATCTCCTACAATGAGCAGTTCTTC. Translation gives CASSPGTSGRAISYNEQFF.

V gene TRBV20-1 combines with J gene TRBJ2-3, with 8 bases identical to TRBD2. Germline V gene data show CDR1 as DFQATT and CDR2 as SNEGSKA (reference sequence). This CDR3 spans 17 amino acids. V was clipped by 0 bases and J by 1 base; unmatched bases: 9. The CDR3 DNA reads as TGCAGTGCTAGAGATCTCGTGGCGGGGGGTCGCACAGATACGCAGTATTTT. Protein product: CSARDLVAGGRTDTQYF.

The rearrangement links TRBV29-1 to TRBJ2-5; D is unresolved. Per germline, CDR1 SQVTM and CDR2 ANQGSEA. Trimming cost V 4 bases and J 2 bases, with 8 bases left between them. The length of the CDR3 is 12 residues. As DNA, the CDR3 is TGCAGCGTTGCGCTAGGACAAGAGACCCAGTACTTC. This encodes CSVALGQETQYF.

The CDR3 loop is CSVHRAEGSDTQYF. CDR3 nucleotide sequence: TGCAGTGTTCATAGGGCAGAAGGGTCAGATACGCAGTATTTT. The J gene is TRBJ2-3, the V gene TRBV20-1, with no clear D. The CDR3 is made up of 14 amino acids. Germline loops: CDR1 DFQATT, CDR2 SNEGSKA (reference sequence). V shed 7 bases and J shed 4 bases, with 18 bases lying between them.

Many counts were recorded for this clonotype. V gene TRBV5-1 combines with J gene TRBJ1-2; 8 bases match TRBD1. V shed 4 bases and J 3 bases; nucleotides not matched to a gene: 8. This CDR3 contains 15 residues. Germline-derived CDR1 and CDR2 are SGHRS and YFSETQ. The CDR3 spells CASSVRTGFDYGYTF. The CDR3 region has the DNA TGCGCCAGCAGCGTTCGGACAGGGTTCGACTATGGCTACACCTTC.

The chain combines TRBV6-1 with TRBJ2-7, with D perhaps matching TRBD1 (6 bases). The CDR3 covers 15 residues. Trimming removed 4 bases from V and 1 base from J, with 14 bases in between. Germline assignment: CDR1 MNHNS and CDR2 SASEGT. CDR3: CASSGDTRYSYEQYF. CDR3 bases: TGTGCCAGCAGTGGGGACACAAGGTATTCCTACGAGCAGTACTTC.

Here the CDR3 DNA reads TGTGCCAGTAGTCAAGGACTGGGGGAAAAACTGTTTTTT. The encoded protein is CASSQGLGEKLFF. The chain carries TRBV19 and TRBJ1-4, with D unresolved. This CDR3 contains 13 residues. The ends were cut back, 5 bases at V and 8 bases at J, with 12 bases in the middle. The germline V gene has CDR1 LNHDA and CDR2 SQIVND (reference sequence). Combining the CDR3 with reference TRBV19 and TRBJ1-4 gives the whole variable domain DGGITQSPKYLFRKEGQNVTLSCEQNLNHDAMYWYRQDPGQGLRLIYYSQIVNDFQKGDIAEGYSVSREKKESFPLTVTSAQKNPTAFYLCASSQGLGEKLFFGSGTQLSVL.

This clonotype appeared a few times. The chain combines TRBV7-9 with TRBJ1-4; D uncertain. The CDR3 consists of 12 residues. Trimming cost V 5 bases and J 8 bases, with 9 bases left between them. Germline assignment: CDR1 SEHNR and CDR2 FQNEAQ (reference sequence). In DNA, the CDR3 is TGTGCCAGCAGCGACTCGGTGGAAAAACTGTTTTTT. It translates to CASSDSVEKLFF.

Here the CDR3 DNA reads TGTGCCAGCAGCGCGCAATCTTATACTGTCGGGATCGAAAACATTCAGTACTTC. This codes for CASSAQSYTVGIENIQYF. The J gene is TRBJ2-4, the V gene TRBV3-1; D may be TRBD2 (5 bases). The CDR3 is made up of 18 amino acids. The germline V and J ends were trimmed by 5 bases and 5 bases, with 25 bases remaining between them. The V gene's germline CDR1 is LGHDT and CDR2 YNNKEL (reference sequence).

There are a few counts of this clonotype. The chain has TRBV18 and TRBJ2-7; D is possibly TRBD2 (5 bases). Germline CDR1 reads KGHSH; CDR2 reads LQKENI. The CDR3 sequence is 13 residues long. V was trimmed by 3 bases and J by 1 base, leaving 7 bases between them. The CDR3 region is CASSPQRSYEQYF. In DNA form, the CDR3 reads TGTGCCAGCTCACCGCAGCGGTCCTACGAGCAGTACTTC.

This clonotype was picked up many times. The chain joins TRBV12-3 or TRBV12-4 to TRBJ2-1; 7 bases are a match to TRBD2. The CDR3 runs to 15 residues. J lost 0 bases, V lost 5 bases, and 4 bases had no gene match. CDR3 amino acids: CASSASGYSYNEQFF. CDR3 nucleotides: TGTGCCAGCAGTGCTAGCGGATACTCCTACAATGAGCAGTTCTTC.

The table lists this clonotype with a few counts. The V gene is TRBV29-1, the J gene TRBJ2-6; 9 bases match TRBD1. The trim removed 5 bases at V and 0 bases at J, leaving 8 bases unmatched. This CDR3 is built from 17 residues. In germline, CDR1 is SQVTM, CDR2 ANQGSEA. CDR3 nucleotide sequence: TGCAGCGTTCAAGGACAGGGGACAAGCTCTGGGGCCAACGTCCTGACTTTC. Amino acids: CSVQGQGTSSGANVLTF.

The chain's CDR3 is CASSSAGGSGELFF. In nucleotides, the CDR3 is TGTGCCAGCAGTTCCGCAGGGGGGTCCGGGGAGCTGTTTTTT. The chain combines TRBV25-1 with TRBJ2-2, with D possibly TRBD1 on 7 matching bases. The germline V gene has CDR1 MGHDK and CDR2 SYGVNS. V was pared by 5 bases and J by 6 bases, with 13 bases between. The CDR3 totals 14 residues.

With regard to this clonotype: A much larger clone is a single base away; this may be a read error. The chain recombines TRBV9 with TRBJ2-7; the D is unclear. The CDR3 sequence is 15 residues long. Trimming stripped 4 bases from V and 5 bases from J, with 19 bases between. Germline CDR1 reads SGDLS; CDR2 reads YYNGEE. This CDR3 reads CASSLGVLPVDEQYF. As DNA, the CDR3 is TGTGCCAGCAGCCTAGGAGTACTGCCCGTCGACGAGCAGTACTTC.

This clonotype occurred many times. V gene TRBV7-8 combines with J gene TRBJ2-1; no reliable D call. This CDR3 has 15 residues. V gave up 3 bases and J gave up 2 bases, with 11 bases separating them. Germline V gives CDR1 SGHVS, CDR2 FQNEAQ. The CDR3 sequence is CASSLWAEPYNEQFF. DNA of the CDR3: TGTGCCAGCAGCTTGTGGGCAGAGCCCTACAATGAGCAGTTCTTC.

V gene TRBV29-1 combines with J gene TRBJ2-7; TRBD1 or TRBD2 may be the D gene (5 bases each). The germline CDR1 and CDR2 sequences are SQVTM and ANQGSEA. With 3 bases removed from V and 4 bases from J, the gap between germline ends came to 7 bases. This CDR3 is 11 amino acids long. The CDR3 reads CSVDEGYEQYF. Written as DNA, the CDR3 is TGCAGCGTTGATGAGGGGTACGAGCAGTACTTC.

The chain joins TRBV12-3 or TRBV12-4 to TRBJ2-1, with no clear D. This CDR3 contains 10 residues. V was clipped by 2 bases and J by 10 bases, with 3 bases between them. In nucleotides, the CDR3 is TGTGCCAGCAGTTTACTAGAGCAGTTCTTC. This sequence encodes CASSLLEQFF.

The table lists this clonotype with a few counts. The J gene is TRBJ2-1, the V gene TRBV4-2, with TRBD2 identical over 7 bases. The CDR3 has 15 residues. The germline V gene has CDR1 LGHNA and CDR2 YNFKEQ. The V and J ends lost 1 base and 6 bases, in that order; junction bases with no gene match: 6. CDR3 DNA sequence: TGTGCCAGCAGCCAAGTGGCGGGGGACCCCAATGAGCAGTTCTTC. Its protein product is CASSQVAGDPNEQFF.

This clonotype was detected a few times. The chain combines TRBV20-1 with TRBJ2-1; D possibly uses TRBD1 or TRBD2 (5 bases each). V gave up 3 bases and J gave up 8 bases, with 20 bases separating them. The CDR3 extends over 15 amino acids. CDR1 and CDR2 (germline): DFQATT, SNEGSKA (reference sequence). The CDR3 sequence is CSARGTGSGVYEQFF. The DNA of the CDR3 is TGCAGTGCTAGGGGGACCGGGTCAGGAGTCTATGAGCAGTTCTTC.

This clonotype was observed a few times. This sequence joins TRBV7-6 and TRBJ2-6, with 9 nucleotides matching TRBD2. V lost 7 bases and J lost 7; bases outside the gene matches: 14. The CDR3 extends over 17 amino acids. The germline V gene encodes CDR1 SGHVS and CDR2 FNYEAQ. The CDR3 loop reads CASTSQLAGARANVLTF. CDR3 DNA: TGTGCCAGCACCTCCCAACTAGCGGGTGCCAGAGCCAACGTCCTGACTTTC.

The rearrangement joins TRBV25-1 to TRBJ2-1, with D possibly being TRBD2 (5 bases). Trimming removed 1 base at V and 12 bases at J, with 10 bases between. Looked up from germline, CDR1 is MGHDK and CDR2 is SYGVNS. The CDR3 is 12 residues long. CDR3 DNA: TGTGCCAGCAGTGAATTGGGTGGAGGGCAGTTCTTC. Its translation is CASSELGGGQFF.

A few counts support this clonotype. The chain links TRBV25-1 to TRBJ2-7; D call uncertain. The CDR3 is 12 residues long. Trimming took 1 base from V and 4 from J, leaving 5 bases between them. Germline lookup yields CDR1 MGHDK and CDR2 SYGVNS. Written as DNA, the CDR3 is TGTGCCAGCAGTGAATCCGGGTACGAGCAGTACTTC. Its translation: CASSESGYEQYF.

The genes are TRBV5-1 and TRBJ2-1, with 7 positions matching TRBD1. With 5 bases clipped from V and 7 bases from J, the junction kept 12 bases outside the gene matches. The CDR3 sequence is 15 residues long. Germline assignment: CDR1 SGHRS and CDR2 YFSETQ. DNA of the CDR3: TGCGCCAGCAGTCTTGAACCGGGACAGAATAATGAGCAGTTCTTC. It specifies CASSLEPGQNNEQFF.

This clonotype has a count of ten or more. V is TRBV7-9 and J is TRBJ2-5, with TRBD1 matching over 9 bases. Germline values: CDR1 SEHNR, CDR2 FQNEAQ (reference sequence). The CDR3 contains 16 residues. V shed 5 bases and J 0 bases; nucleotides not matched to a gene: 7. DNA of the CDR3: TGTGCCAGCAGCCAGGGACAGGGAATTTACCAAGAGACCCAGTACTTC. Amino acid sequence: CASSQGQGIYQETQYF. Drawing the rest from reference TRBV7-9 and TRBJ2-5, the complete variable domain is DTGVSQNPRHKITKRGQNVTFRCDPISEHNRLYWYRQTLGQGPEFLTYFQNEAQLEKSRLLSDRFSAERPKGSFSTLEIQRTEQGDSAMYLCASSQGQGIYQETQYFGPGTRLLVL.